A selection of T cell receptor beta chains follows, all from one sample in a study of CD8 T cells in ankylosing spondylitis. TCRdb re-analysed the 5' RACE reads in MiXCR, keeping a single row per CDR3 protein. The sample gives around 130,000 distinct CDR3 sequences, approximately 9.7% of which show up once; 3.3% is in the top ten. Sequencing was carried out using blood, either unsorted or a sorted T cell fraction (not recorded which). Receptor source: a male donor with ankylosing spondylitis or in good health (not recorded which). Each CDR3 is given with its conserved first and last residue. D genes are given only for firm matches. Clone size, where shown, is once, few, many, or a class for clones that have expanded.

V: TRBV18; D: .; J: TRBJ2-5; size: many; CDR3: CASSPAGLETQYF; DNA: TGTGCCAGCTCACCGGCAGGGTTGGAGACCCAGTACTTC
V: TRBV20-1; D: .; J: TRBJ2-4; size: many; CDR3: CSAPPGGGGTKNIQYF; DNA: TGCAGTGCCCCTCCAGGAGGAGGGGGGACCAAAAACATTCAGTACTTC
V: TRBV10-3; D: .; J: TRBJ1-6; size: many; CDR3: CAISEDPGLGSPLHF; DNA: TGTGCCATCAGTGAGGATCCGGGGTTGGGGTCACCCCTCCACTTT
V: TRBV4-1; D: TRBD2; J: TRBJ2-3; size: many; CDR3: CASSQVTSGRASTDTQYF; DNA: TGCGCCAGCAGCCAAGTTACTAGCGGGAGGGCTAGCACAGATACGCAGTATTTT
V: TRBV5-6; D: .; J: TRBJ2-5; size: .; CDR3: CASSSLGPPGTQYF; DNA: TGTGCCAGCAGCTCGTTGGGACCCCCAGGGACCCAGTACTTC
V: TRBV5-1; D: .; J: TRBJ2-5; size: many; CDR3: CASSPRQETQYF; DNA: TGCGCCAGCAGTCCTCGACAAGAGACCCAGTACTTC
V: TRBV12-3/TRBV12-4; D: .; J: TRBJ2-1; size: many; CDR3: CASSHAGTKGSYNEQFF; DNA: TGTGCCAGCAGTCATGCCGGGACAAAGGGCTCCTACAATGAGCAGTTCTTC
V: TRBV6-1; D: .; J: TRBJ2-7; size: .; CDR3: CASSQYGHNYEQYF; DNA: TGTGCCAGCAGCCAATATGGACATAACTACGAGCAGTACTTC
V: TRBV29-1; D: TRBD2; J: TRBJ2-5; size: few; CDR3: CSVEDLGLAVSVETQYF; DNA: TGCAGCGTTGAAGATCTGGGGCTAGCGGTGAGCGTTGAGACCCAGTACTTC
V: TRBV18; D: .; J: TRBJ2-1; size: many; CDR3: CASSPLGTDNEQFF; DNA: TGTGCCAGCTCACCATTGGGGACGGACAATGAGCAGTTCTTC
V: TRBV12-3/TRBV12-4; D: TRBD1; J: TRBJ1-2; size: many; CDR3: CASSLTGGRGYTF; DNA: TGTGCCAGCAGTTTAACAGGGGGTCGTGGCTACACCTTC
V: TRBV5-1; D: TRBD2; J: TRBJ2-1; size: many; CDR3: CASRAGTSGNNEQFF; DNA: TGCGCCAGCAGAGCCGGGACTAGCGGAAACAATGAGCAGTTCTTC
V: TRBV12-3/TRBV12-4; D: TRBD1; J: TRBJ2-3; size: many; CDR3: CASSFMTGGTDTQYF; DNA: TGTGCCAGCAGTTTCATGACAGGGGGCACAGATACGCAGTATTTT
V: TRBV14; D: .; J: TRBJ1-2; size: many; CDR3: CASSLAVGGADGYTF; DNA: TGTGCCAGCAGCCTCGCGGTGGGTGGGGCGGATGGCTACACCTTC
V: TRBV28; D: .; J: TRBJ1-2; size: few; CDR3: CASRWSGAVGLDGYTF; DNA: TGTGCCAGCAGGTGGTCCGGGGCCGTCGGTTTGGATGGCTACACCTTC
V: TRBV6-2/TRBV6-3; D: TRBD2; J: TRBJ2-2; size: .; CDR3: CASRITGTSAYTGELFF; DNA: TGTGCCAGCAGAATTACCGGGACTAGCGCATACACCGGGGAGCTGTTTTTT
V: TRBV7-2; D: .; J: TRBJ2-7; size: many; CDR3: CASSLGPTRQYF; DNA: TGTGCCAGCAGCTTAGGCCCGACTCGGCAGTACTTC
V: TRBV12-3/TRBV12-4; D: .; J: TRBJ1-1; size: many; CDR3: CASSFSYTEAFF; DNA: TGTGCCAGCAGTTTCAGCTACACTGAAGCTTTCTTT
V: TRBV18; D: .; J: TRBJ2-1; size: .; CDR3: CASSPLSGNNEQFF; DNA: TGTGCCAGCTCACCATTATCCGGGAACAATGAGCAGTTCTTC
V: TRBV15; D: TRBD2; J: TRBJ2-1; size: few; CDR3: CATSRGSGSVDEQFF; DNA: TGTGCCACCAGCAGAGGCAGCGGGAGCGTCGATGAGCAGTTCTTC
V: TRBV20-1; D: TRBD2; J: TRBJ2-7; size: many; CDR3: CSARGTSRYEQYF; DNA: TGCAGTGCTAGAGGGACTAGCAGATACGAGCAGTACTTC
V: TRBV12-3/TRBV12-4; D: .; J: TRBJ2-5; size: many; CDR3: CASSPLGTVQETQYF; DNA: TGTGCCAGCAGTCCCCTTGGGACGGTTCAAGAGACCCAGTACTTC
V: TRBV20-1; D: .; J: TRBJ2-2; size: many; CDR3: CSARDSLTNTGELFF; DNA: TGCAGTGCTAGAGATTCATTAACTAACACCGGGGAGCTGTTTTTT
V: TRBV6-2/TRBV6-3; D: .; J: TRBJ2-6; size: many; CDR3: CASRLWGVRSSGANVLTF; DNA: TGTGCCAGCAGATTATGGGGTGTAAGGAGCTCTGGGGCCAACGTCCTGACTTTC
V: TRBV9; D: .; J: TRBJ2-1; size: .; CDR3: CASSVSPGPFSFSYNEQFF; DNA: TGTGCCAGCAGCGTGTCTCCGGGTCCCTTTAGTTTTTCCTACAATGAGCAGTTCTTC
V: TRBV20-1; D: .; J: TRBJ2-3; size: .; CDR3: CSAGAVDPSTDTQYF; DNA: TGCAGTGCCGGGGCCGTTGACCCTAGCACAGATACGCAGTATTTT
V: TRBV7-9; D: .; J: TRBJ2-5; size: .; CDR3: CASSLHYIQQETQYF; DNA: TGTGCCAGCAGCTTACACTACATACAACAAGAGACCCAGTACTTC
V: TRBV20-1; D: TRBD1; J: TRBJ2-1; size: many; CDR3: CSAMGQGRDNEQFF; DNA: TGCAGTGCGATGGGACAGGGTAGGGACAATGAGCAGTTCTTC
V: TRBV5-5; D: .; J: TRBJ2-3; size: many; CDR3: CASSLAPDSLTPTDTQYF; DNA: TGTGCCAGCAGCTTGGCCCCGGACAGCCTAACTCCCACAGATACGCAGTATTTT
V: TRBV28; D: .; J: TRBJ1-5; size: many; CDR3: CASSLYTGSSNQPQHF; DNA: TGTGCCAGCAGTTTGTATACAGGGAGCAGCAATCAGCCCCAGCATTTT
V: TRBV18; D: .; J: TRBJ2-7; size: .; CDR3: CASSPPSGSYEQYF; DNA: TGTGCCAGCTCACCACCATCAGGGTCCTACGAGCAGTACTTC
V: TRBV29-1; D: TRBD2; J: TRBJ2-1; size: .; CDR3: CSVVSSGEQFF; DNA: TGCAGCGTTGTATCTAGCGGGGAGCAGTTCTTC
V: TRBV7-3; D: .; J: TRBJ2-3; size: few; CDR3: CASSKGGYTDTQYF; DNA: TGTGCCAGCAGCAAAGGGGGGTACACAGATACGCAGTATTTT
V: TRBV19; D: TRBD1; J: TRBJ1-2; size: many; CDR3: CASSNYQGDYGYTF; DNA: TGTGCCAGTAGTAACTACCAGGGGGACTATGGCTACACCTTC
V: TRBV9; D: .; J: TRBJ2-5; size: many; CDR3: CASSEHRGIYETQYF; DNA: TGTGCCAGCAGCGAGCATCGCGGGATATACGAGACCCAGTACTTC
V: TRBV12-3/TRBV12-4; D: TRBD1; J: TRBJ1-6; size: few; CDR3: CASSTTGGHSPLHF; DNA: TGTGCCAGCAGTACGACAGGGGGTCATTCACCCCTCCACTTT
V: TRBV28; D: TRBD2; J: TRBJ2-5; size: many; CDR3: CASSPTLAGAETQYF; DNA: TGTGCCAGCAGCCCAACCTTAGCGGGGGCTGAGACCCAGTACTTC
V: TRBV5-5; D: .; J: TRBJ2-7; size: few; CDR3: CASSLPGQGGGEQYF; DNA: TGTGCCAGCAGCTTACCCGGACAGGGAGGGGGCGAGCAGTACTTC
V: TRBV18; D: .; J: TRBJ2-7; size: many; CDR3: CASSPGRNYEQYF; DNA: TGTGCCAGCTCACCTGGACGGAACTACGAGCAGTACTTC
V: TRBV7-3; D: .; J: TRBJ1-1; size: once; CDR3: CASSSRSNTEAFF; DNA: TGTGCCAGCAGCTCTCGATCGAACACTGAAGCTTTCTTT
V: TRBV20-1; D: .; J: TRBJ2-5; size: .; CDR3: CSARGPGWYQETQYF; DNA: TGCAGTGCTAGGGGGCCCGGCTGGTACCAAGAGACCCAGTACTTC
V: TRBV5-1; D: .; J: TRBJ2-1; size: many; CDR3: CASSLVVGYNEQFF; DNA: TGCGCCAGCAGCTTGGTGGTAGGCTACAATGAGCAGTTCTTC
V: TRBV20-1; D: .; J: TRBJ2-1; size: many; CDR3: CSSPGHNYNEQFF; DNA: TGCAGTTCTCCGGGACACAACTACAATGAGCAGTTCTTC
V: TRBV20-1; D: TRBD2; J: TRBJ2-1; size: .; CDR3: CSASPPTSGTGNEQFF; DNA: TGCAGTGCTAGTCCCCCGACTAGCGGGACGGGCAATGAGCAGTTCTTC
V: TRBV12-3/TRBV12-4; D: .; J: TRBJ1-4; size: many; CDR3: CASSRSVKGSANEKLFF; DNA: TGTGCCAGCAGTCGATCTGTTAAGGGATCCGCTAATGAAAAACTGTTTTTT
V: TRBV15; D: .; J: TRBJ1-4; size: .; CDR3: CATSQGRPNEKLFF; DNA: TGTGCCACCAGTCAGGGGAGGCCTAATGAAAAACTGTTTTTT
V: TRBV20-1; D: .; J: TRBJ1-6; size: many; CDR3: CSAMGIGDSPLHF; DNA: TGCAGTGCTATGGGGATTGGGGATTCACCCCTCCACTTT
V: TRBV20-1; D: .; J: TRBJ1-1; size: many; CDR3: CSARVGGVSTEAFF; DNA: TGCAGTGCTAGAGTAGGAGGTGTGAGCACTGAAGCTTTCTTT
V: TRBV7-3; D: .; J: TRBJ2-5; size: .; CDR3: CASSLRAGMGETQYF; DNA: TGTGCCAGCAGCTTACGCGCAGGGATGGGAGAGACCCAGTACTTC
V: TRBV5-1; D: .; J: TRBJ2-3; size: .; CDR3: CASTPQPSIDTQYF; DNA: TGCGCCAGCACCCCTCAACCTAGCATCGATACGCAGTATTTT
V: TRBV2; D: .; J: TRBJ2-3; size: many; CDR3: CASRLQGQYTDTQYF; DNA: TGTGCCAGCAGACTACAGGGCCAGTACACAGATACGCAGTATTTT
V: TRBV20-1; D: TRBD1; J: TRBJ2-7; size: many; CDR3: CSASGQGTYEQYF; DNA: TGCAGTGCTAGTGGACAGGGGACCTACGAGCAGTACTTC
V: TRBV12-3/TRBV12-4; D: .; J: TRBJ1-2; size: many; CDR3: CASRTEGIRNYGYTF; DNA: TGTGCCAGCAGAACGGAGGGCATACGAAACTATGGCTACACCTTC
V: TRBV5-1; D: .; J: TRBJ1-2; size: many; CDR3: CASSSEGGYGYTF; DNA: TGCGCCAGCAGCTCGGAGGGGGGCTATGGCTACACCTTC